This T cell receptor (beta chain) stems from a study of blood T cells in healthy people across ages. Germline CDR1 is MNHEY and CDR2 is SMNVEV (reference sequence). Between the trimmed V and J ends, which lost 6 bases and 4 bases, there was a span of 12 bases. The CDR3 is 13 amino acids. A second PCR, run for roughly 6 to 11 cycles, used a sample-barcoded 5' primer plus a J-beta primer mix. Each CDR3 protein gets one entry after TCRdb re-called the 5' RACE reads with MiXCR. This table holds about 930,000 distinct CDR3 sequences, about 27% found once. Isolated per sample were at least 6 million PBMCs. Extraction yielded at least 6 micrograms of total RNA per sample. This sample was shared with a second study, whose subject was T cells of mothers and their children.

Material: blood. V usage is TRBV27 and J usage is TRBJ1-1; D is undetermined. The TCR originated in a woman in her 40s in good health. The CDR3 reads CASRYAGITEAFF. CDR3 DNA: TGTGCCAGCAGGTATGCCGGGATCACTGAAGCTTTCTTT.